This TCR beta chain was retrieved from a study of naive and memory T cell subsets. The study's findings and limits: A few larger clonotypes appeared in naive repertoires, especially CD8, possibly memory cells re-expressing CD45RA.

This clonotype appeared a few times. Its antigen remains unidentified. An equimolar mix of two oligonucleotides served as the beta constant-region primer for TRBC1 and TRBC2. Ligated cDNA was amplified by four rounds of PCR with nested alpha and beta constant-region primers and SP2. TCRdb re-analysed the UMI-ligation and nested PCR reads in MiXCR, keeping a single row per CDR3 protein. The profile shows over 130,000 distinct CDR3 sequences, roughly a fifth of them singletons. With 2 bases clipped from V and 3 bases from J, the junction kept 9 bases outside the gene matches. CDR3 length: 15 residues. Germline V lookup: CDR1 SQVTM, CDR2 ANQGSEA.

This clonotype was sampled from a human donor in good health. Sequencing input: naive CD8+ T cells from blood. The chain joins TRBV29-1 to TRBJ2-7, with 8 bases aligning to TRBD1. The CDR3 nucleotides read TGCAGCGTTGAATTGACAGGGGCCCTTCACTACGAGCAGTACTTC. Its protein is CSVELTGALHYEQYF.